This TCR beta chain appears in the sequencing data of a study of post-analysis software for immune sequencing data. Broader study findings: About 5 TRBV segments were significantly more frequent in patients than in controls. TRBV5-6, TRBV5-1 and TRBV20-1 were among these segments.

Germline V gene sequence: CDR1 SGHRS, CDR2 YFSETQ. The CDR3 has 13 amino acids. V was pared by 0 bases and J by 4 bases, with 0 bases of the junction left unmatched. Presence of unique molecular identifiers characterized the TCR beta cDNA libraries. TCRdb independently ran MiXCR on the PCR reads; one entry per CDR3 protein. The table shows some 890,000 distinct CDR3 sequences, with about 57% occurring only once. As to this clonotype: The target antigen is unknown.

This clonotype originated in a girl aged 5-17 years with multiple sclerosis. J is TRBJ1-1 and V is TRBV5-1; 7 bases fit TRBD1. Sequencing input: blood. The CDR3 nucleotides read TGCGCCAGCAGCTTGGGGACAGGCACTGAAGCTTTCTTT. It codes for CASSLGTGTEAFF.